The next 25 T cell receptor beta chains were all read from a single sample in a study of kidney transplant recipient with SARS-CoV-2 infection (dated by TCRdb to the early 2020s). TCRdb lists the instrument as Illumina MiSeq. The public reads were run again by TCRdb, first through fastp at Q25 and then through MiXCR, and only productive beta chains were kept. Merged by CDR3 protein, the rows form single entries marked with the most common genes and DNA. This sample has roughly 230,000 distinct CDR3 sequences in its table, and under 30% of those were observed once. Of the sample, less than 8.5% falls within the top ten clones. The sample's time point label is to be understood as: pre-pandemic baseline sample and day 111 after first positive SARS-CoV-2 test. The starting material was a blood sample, obtained at baseline and on roughly day 110 from a kidney transplant recipient. Every receptor here comes from a male patient between 25 and 40 years old who had COVID-19 and was a kidney transplant recipient. Some T cells may derive from the graft donor when a transplant has been performed.

This clonotype was counted only a few times. CDR3 in amino acids: CATSIADRVGTEAFF. CDR3 nucleotide sequence: TGTGCCACCAGCATTGCTGACAGGGTCGGGACTGAAGCTTTCTTT. This chain connects TRBV15 to TRBJ1-1; TRBD1 matches at 7 bases. This CDR3 is 15 amino acids long. Germline CDR1 reads LNHNV; CDR2 reads YYDKDF (reference sequence). V lost 4 bases, J lost 5 bases, and 10 bases stayed unmatched.

This clonotype was recorded at least ten times. The chain uses TRBV10-3 and TRBJ2-3; the match to TRBD1 covers 7 bases. From germline, CDR1 is ENHRY and CDR2 SYGVKD. J gave up 0 bases and V 10 bases, and 7 bases lay outside the gene matches. The CDR3 contains 14 residues. The CDR3 spells CATRQGTSTDTQYF. CDR3 DNA: TGTGCCACCAGACAGGGCACAAGCACAGATACGCAGTATTTT.

In this sample, this clonotype turned up many times. This rearrangement joins TRBV2 to TRBJ2-7, with D maybe TRBD1 (6 bases). The germline V gene has CDR1 SNHLY and CDR2 FYNNEI. Trimming left V 8 bases short and J 4 bases short, with 12 bases between. The CDR3 extends over 12 amino acids. The CDR3 here is CASLSGQYEQYF. In DNA, the CDR3 is TGTGCCAGCCTTTCCGGACAGTACGAGCAGTACTTC.

This clonotype occurred many times. Here the CDR3 reads CASSLGSTGLQPQHF. DNA of the CDR3: TGTGCCAGCAGCTTAGGGTCGACAGGGCTTCAGCCCCAGCATTTT. The rearrangement uses TRBV7-8 and TRBJ1-5; 7 bases map to TRBD1. J lost 6 bases, V lost 1 base, and 6 bases had no gene match. Looked up from germline, CDR1 is SGHVS and CDR2 is FQNEAQ. The CDR3 consists of 15 residues.

The chain has TRBV10-3 and TRBJ1-2; the D is unclear. The CDR3 totals 14 residues. Germline values: CDR1 ENHRY, CDR2 SYGVKD. V was pared by 3 bases and J by 8 bases, with 16 bases between. The CDR3 DNA reads as TGTGCCATCAGTGACCGGGAGACTACTATGGGCTACACCTTC. Protein: CAISDRETTMGYTF.

This clonotype was recorded at least ten times. The chain couples TRBV7-7 to TRBJ1-2; D gene ambiguous. The ends were cut back, 4 bases at V and 4 bases at J, with 22 bases in the middle. The CDR3 totals 17 residues. Per germline, CDR1 SSHAT and CDR2 FNYEAQ (reference sequence). Written as DNA, the CDR3 is TGTGCCAGCAGCTACGTTGTTAAGTGCCGAAAGACCTATGGCTACACCTTC. Translating it yields CASSYVVKCRKTYGYTF. Complete variable domain (other parts from reference TRBV7-7 and TRBJ1-2): GAGVSQSPRYKVTKRGQDVTLRCDPISSHATLYWYQQALGQGPEFLTYFNYEAQPDKSGLPSDRFSAERPEGSISTLTIQRTEQRDSAMYRCASSYVVKCRKTYGYTFGSGTRLTVV.

This clonotype was seen many times. V usage is TRBV7-8 and J usage is TRBJ2-2; D possibly uses TRBD1 or TRBD2 (5 bases each). Germline V gene sequence: CDR1 SGHVS, CDR2 FQNEAQ. Trimming removed 5 bases from V and 0 bases from J, with 16 bases in between. The CDR3 has 17 residues. CDR3 nucleotides: TGTGCCAGCAGCGAACCGGGACGTAGCGCGAACACCGGGGAGCTGTTTTTT. Translation gives CASSEPGRSANTGELFF.

This clonotype was observed a handful of times. This chain uses TRBV11-1 with TRBJ2-1; 7 nucleotides line up with TRBD1. The CDR3 length is 18 residues. Trimming took 5 bases from V and 8 from J; bases not matched to a gene: 21. From germline, CDR1 is SGHAT and CDR2 FQDESV (reference sequence). The CDR3 DNA is TGTGCCAGCAGCAGTACAAGCTTATGGGCCAAGGGGGCTTATGAGCAGTTCTTC. Its protein product is CASSSTSLWAKGAYEQFF.

The table lists this clonotype with many counts. V is TRBV7-6 and J is TRBJ1-2; D ambiguous. The germline V gene has CDR1 SGHVS and CDR2 FNYEAQ. The CDR3 has 17 amino acids. The V end was cut by 5 bases, the J end by 4 bases, with 23 bases between. DNA of the CDR3: TGTGCCAGCAGCGTTCTAGATGAATCTCGAAAGACCTATGGCTACACCTTC. This encodes CASSVLDESRKTYGYTF.

Concerning this clonotype itself: A much larger clone differs by one base, so this may be a read error. The V call is TRBV5-1, the J call TRBJ1-2; no reliable D call. With 7 bases removed from V and 7 bases from J, the gap between germline ends came to 26 bases. The CDR3 sequence is 16 residues long. Germline V gene data show CDR1 as SGHRS and CDR2 as YFSETQ. CDR3 in DNA: TGCGCCAGCTCCCTCTCATCGGTTCGAAAGACCTGTGGCTACACCTTC. Translating it yields CASSLSSVRKTCGYTF.

Notes on this clonotype: A much larger clone sits a single nucleotide away, making a read error possible. The chain has TRBV4-2 and TRBJ1-3, with unresolved D. Germline CDR1 is LGHNA and CDR2 is YNFKEQ. Trimming cost V 0 bases and J 1 base, with 10 bases left between them. The CDR3 is made up of 16 amino acids. The CDR3 sequence: CASSQERSMSGNTIYF. The CDR3 region has the DNA TGTGCCAGCAGCCAAGAAAGGTCCATGTCTGGAAACACCATATATTTT.

This clonotype was seen at least ten times. This chain joins TRBV11-3 and TRBJ2-5; D might be TRBD1 (6 bases). V lost 5 bases to trimming and J lost 7 bases, with 17 bases between them. CDR3 length: 14 amino acids. Germline V lookup: CDR1 SGHNT, CDR2 YENEEA. CDR3 DNA: TGTGCCAGCAGCCTACCCAAGAGCAGGGGGACCCAGTACTTC. Amino acids: CASSLPKSRGTQYF.

This clonotype has ten or more counts. The V gene is TRBV4-1, the J gene TRBJ2-5, with D possibly being TRBD2 (6 bases). The germline V gene encodes CDR1 MGHRA and CDR2 YSYEKL. CDR3 length: 17 residues. V lost 0 bases and J 3 bases, leaving 17 bases between the germline ends. CDR3 in DNA: TGCGCCAGCAGCCAAGATGGAGGGGCCATTATCAAAGAGACCCAGTACTTC. It encodes CASSQDGGAIIKETQYF.

Only a few counts were recorded for this clonotype. This sequence joins TRBV5-1 and TRBJ2-5; D uncertain. Germline CDR1 and CDR2: SGHRS and YFSETQ. The CDR3 runs 15 residues. Between the trimmed V and J ends, which lost 3 bases and 2 bases, there was a span of 14 bases. The CDR3 region is CASSYMGTTQETQYF. Here the CDR3 DNA reads TGCGCCAGCAGCTACATGGGTACTACTCAAGAGACCCAGTACTTC.

This clonotype has ten or more counts. This chain links TRBV16 with TRBJ1-2; no firm D call. V gave up 4 bases and J gave up 4 bases, with 22 bases separating them. The CDR3 spans 17 residues. Germline V lookup: CDR1 KGHSY, CDR2 FQNENV. CDR3 DNA sequence: TGTGCCAGCAGCCTTTCGAAGGTCGTTAGAAAGACCTATGGCTACACCTTC. Its translation: CASSLSKVVRKTYGYTF.

This clonotype was picked up one time. Given a much more abundant clone one base away, this may be a read error. No conserved phenylalanine or tryptophan is present at the end of the CDR3, so a read error is the likely explanation. This rearrangement joins TRBV5-1 to TRBJ2-7, with TRBD1 matching over 8 bases. With V trimmed by 5 bases and J by 5 bases, 3 bases remained unmatched. Germline lookup yields CDR1 SGHRS and CDR2 YFSETQ. The CDR3 covers 12 residues. The CDR3 nucleotides read TGCGCCAGCAGGGCAGGGGGCGACGAGCAGTACCTC. Encoded protein: CASRAGGDEQYL.

The sample holds many counts of this clonotype. As DNA, the CDR3 is TGTGCCAGCAGCCTCCAGGCCTTTAAGGGGTCTGAAGCTTTCTTT. This gives the protein CASSLQAFKGSEAFF. The rearrangement uses TRBV7-6 and TRBJ1-1, with D maybe TRBD1 (5 bases). The V gene lost 5 bases and the J gene lost 6 bases, with 19 bases spanning the gap. Germline CDR1 is SGHVS and CDR2 is FNYEAQ. The CDR3 spans 15 residues.

Many counts were recorded for this clonotype. The genes are TRBV6-2 or TRBV6-3 and TRBJ1-2; D uncertain. Trimming took off 5 bases at V and 4 bases at J, with 23 bases between the two ends. This CDR3 contains 17 residues. Germline V gene data show CDR1 as MNHEY and CDR2 as SVGEGT. CDR3: CASSNLLCIGKTYGYTF. The CDR3 DNA reads as TGTGCCAGCAGTAATCTTCTCTGCATCGGAAAGACCTATGGCTACACCTTC.

In regard to this clonotype: A read error may be the cause here, since a much bigger clone is one base away. The chain couples TRBV2 to TRBJ1-4; D is ambiguous. Germline V gives CDR1 SNHLY, CDR2 FYNNEI. This CDR3 is 10 amino acids long. The V and J ends lost 8 bases and 14 bases respectively, with 12 bases between them. CDR3 in amino acids: CASRGSYLFF. The CDR3 coding sequence is TGTGCCAGCCGTGGGAGTTATCTGTTTTTT.

Comment on this clonotype: A much more abundant neighbour one base away suggests this may be a read error. The chain uses TRBV5-4 and TRBJ2-7, with a possible D match to TRBD2 (6 bases). Germline V CDR1 and CDR2: SGHNT, YYREEE (reference sequence). This CDR3 has 14 amino acids. For the CDR3, the DNA is TGTGCCAGCGGCTTCGAGCGGGCCTCCTACGAGCAGTACTTC. It encodes CASGFERASYEQYF.

This clonotype was seen at least ten times. The chain carries TRBV3-1 and TRBJ2-5; D uncertain. V lost 5 bases and J 5 bases, leaving 24 bases between the germline ends. CDR1 LGHDT and CDR2 YNNKEL come from the germline V gene (reference sequence). The CDR3 covers 17 residues. The CDR3 sequence is CASSALSPISFSETQYF. The DNA for the CDR3 is TGTGCCAGCAGCGCGCTGAGTCCCATTTCTTTCTCTGAGACCCAGTACTTC.

This clonotype was observed many times. This chain uses TRBV16 with TRBJ1-2; no clear D. The length of the CDR3 is 17 residues. Trimming removed 5 bases from V and 4 bases from J, with 23 bases in between. The germline CDR1 and CDR2 sequences are KGHSY and FQNENV. Written as DNA, the CDR3 is TGTGCCAGCAGCTACGACTGGGTCGTTAGAAAGACCTATGGCTACACCTTC. Translated, it gives CASSYDWVVRKTYGYTF.

To note about this clonotype: One end of the junction varies from germline; a read error may be responsible. J is TRBJ2-5 and V is TRBV6-8; the match to TRBD2 covers 9 bases. The CDR3 is 15 residues long. Germline CDR1 MNHGY, CDR2 SAAAGT. The CDR3 DNA reads TGTGCCAGCAGTCACCTAGCGGGGACACAAGAGGCCCAGTACTTC. Its protein is CASSHLAGTQEAQYF.

This clonotype was seen a handful of times. This rearrangement joins TRBV19 to TRBJ2-1; TRBD2 agrees at 7 bases. The CDR3 is made up of 14 amino acids. V shed 3 bases and J 7 bases; nucleotides not matched to a gene: 6. CDR1 is LNHDA and CDR2 is SQIVND in the germline V gene (reference sequence). The CDR3 loop reads CASSILADVNEQFF. The CDR3 nucleotides read TGTGCCAGTAGTATCCTAGCGGACGTAAATGAGCAGTTCTTC.

This clonotype was seen repeatedly, ten times or more. The J gene is TRBJ1-6, the V gene TRBV7-9; D is undetermined. Germline V gene lookup returns CDR1 SEHNR and CDR2 FQNEAQ (reference sequence). The CDR3 totals 15 residues. V was shortened by 2 bases and J by 10 bases, with 15 bases between the two germline ends. The CDR3 DNA follows: TGTGCCAGCAGCTTATTTGCCGGGGTAGTCTCACCCCTCCACTTT. Its protein is CASSLFAGVVSPLHF.